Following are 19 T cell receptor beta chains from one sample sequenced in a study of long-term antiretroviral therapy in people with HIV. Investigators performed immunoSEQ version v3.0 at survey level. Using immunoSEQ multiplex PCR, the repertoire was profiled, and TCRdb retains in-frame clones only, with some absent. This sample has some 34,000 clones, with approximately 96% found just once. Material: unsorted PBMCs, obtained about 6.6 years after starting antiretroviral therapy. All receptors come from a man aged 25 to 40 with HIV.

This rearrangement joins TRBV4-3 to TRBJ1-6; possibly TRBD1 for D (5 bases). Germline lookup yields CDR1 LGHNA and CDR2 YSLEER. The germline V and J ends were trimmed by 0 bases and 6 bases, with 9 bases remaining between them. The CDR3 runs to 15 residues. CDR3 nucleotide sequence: TGCGCCAGCAGCCAAGAAGGGGCAGCTAATTCACCCCTCCACTTT. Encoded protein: CASSQEGAANSPLHF.

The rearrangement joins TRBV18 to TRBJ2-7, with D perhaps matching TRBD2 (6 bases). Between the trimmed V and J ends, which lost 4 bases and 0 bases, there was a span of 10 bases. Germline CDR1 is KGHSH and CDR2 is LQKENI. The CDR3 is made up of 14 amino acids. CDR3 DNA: TGTGCCAGCTCACAGGACGGGAGCTCCTACGAGCAGTACTTC. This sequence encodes CASSQDGSSYEQYF.

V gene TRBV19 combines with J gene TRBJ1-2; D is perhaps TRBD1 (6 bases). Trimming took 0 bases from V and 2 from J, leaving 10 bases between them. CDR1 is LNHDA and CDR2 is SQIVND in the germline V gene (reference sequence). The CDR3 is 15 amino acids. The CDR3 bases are TGTGCCAGTAGTATAGAGGGACACCAAAACTATGGCTACACCTTC. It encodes CASSIEGHQNYGYTF.

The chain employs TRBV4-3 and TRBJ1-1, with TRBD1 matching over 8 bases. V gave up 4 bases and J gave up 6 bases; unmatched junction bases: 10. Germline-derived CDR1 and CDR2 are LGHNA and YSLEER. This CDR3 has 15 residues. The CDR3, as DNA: TGCGCCAGCAGCCTTGTATCCGGGACAGGTGCTGAAGCTTTCTTT. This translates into CASSLVSGTGAEAFF.

The CDR3 nucleotides read TGTGCCAGCAGCCGGGGACAGTCCGGTCGACCCGGGGAGCTGTTTTTT. Translated, it gives CASSRGQSGRPGELFF. The chain couples TRBV7-2 to TRBJ2-2, with TRBD1 matching over 7 bases. The V gene's germline CDR1 is SGHTA and CDR2 FQGNSA. This CDR3 has 16 amino acids. V trimming: 5 bases; J trimming: 6 bases; junction bases outside the gene matches: 12.

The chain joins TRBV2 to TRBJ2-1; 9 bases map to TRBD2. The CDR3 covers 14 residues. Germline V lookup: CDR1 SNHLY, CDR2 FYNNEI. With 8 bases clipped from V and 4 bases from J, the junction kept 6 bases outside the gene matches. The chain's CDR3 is CASAGLAGYNEQFF. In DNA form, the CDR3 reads TGTGCCAGCGCTGGGCTAGCGGGATACAATGAGCAGTTCTTC.

CDR3 sequence reads: CASSADQTQPQHF. The CDR3 bases are TGTGCCAGCAGCGCTGACCAGACACAGCCCCAGCATTTT. The chain uses TRBV7-2 and TRBJ1-5; D remains ambiguous. There are 13 residues in the CDR3. V shed 5 bases and J shed 7 bases, with 12 bases lying between them. Germline assignment: CDR1 SGHTA and CDR2 FQGNSA.

DNA of the CDR3: TGTGCCAGCAGCTTCCAGGGAGGAGAGACCCAGTACTTC. Protein product: CASSFQGGETQYF. V gene TRBV11-3 combines with J gene TRBJ2-5, with D perhaps matching TRBD2 (6 bases). Trimming took off 3 bases at V and 4 bases at J, with 9 bases between the two ends. Germline V gene sequence: CDR1 SGHNT, CDR2 YENEEA. The CDR3 loop spans 13 amino acids.

CDR3: CASSATGAQAFF. The CDR3 DNA follows: TGTGCCAGCAGTGCTACCGGGGCTCAAGCTTTCTTT. The chain has TRBV11-2 and TRBJ1-1; D perhaps matches TRBD1 (5 bases). Germline CDR1 SGHAT, CDR2 FQNNGV. This CDR3 spans 12 amino acids. Trimming shortened V by 6 bases and J by 9 bases, and 14 bases separated the two germline ends.

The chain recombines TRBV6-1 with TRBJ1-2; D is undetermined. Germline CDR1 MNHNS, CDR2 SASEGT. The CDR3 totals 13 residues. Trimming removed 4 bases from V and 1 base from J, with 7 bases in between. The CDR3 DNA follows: TGTGCCAGCAGTGTTGGGGTTAACTATGGCTACACCTTC. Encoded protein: CASSVGVNYGYTF.

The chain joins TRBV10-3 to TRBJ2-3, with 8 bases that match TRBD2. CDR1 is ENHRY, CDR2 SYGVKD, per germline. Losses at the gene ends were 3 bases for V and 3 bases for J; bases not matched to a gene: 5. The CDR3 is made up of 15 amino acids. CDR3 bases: TGTGCCATCAGTGACCCGGGACTAGTAACAGATACGCAGTATTTT. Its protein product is CAISDPGLVTDTQYF.

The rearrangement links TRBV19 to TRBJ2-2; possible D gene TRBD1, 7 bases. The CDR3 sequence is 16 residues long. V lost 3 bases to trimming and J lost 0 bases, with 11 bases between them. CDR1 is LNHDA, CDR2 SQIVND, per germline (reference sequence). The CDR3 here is CASSMARGANTGELFF. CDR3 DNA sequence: TGTGCCAGTAGTATGGCCAGGGGGGCGAACACCGGGGAGCTGTTTTTT.

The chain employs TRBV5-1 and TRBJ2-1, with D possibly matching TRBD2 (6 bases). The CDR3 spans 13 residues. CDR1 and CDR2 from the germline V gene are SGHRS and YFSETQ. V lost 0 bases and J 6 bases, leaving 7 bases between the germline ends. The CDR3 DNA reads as TGCGCCAGCAGCTTGGCGGGGGTCAATGAGCAGTTCTTC. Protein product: CASSLAGVNEQFF.

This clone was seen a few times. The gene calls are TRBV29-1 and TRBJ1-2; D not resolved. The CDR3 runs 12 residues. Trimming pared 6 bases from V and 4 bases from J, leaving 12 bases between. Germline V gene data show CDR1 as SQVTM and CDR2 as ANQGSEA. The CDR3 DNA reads TGCAGCGTCCGCCCCACCCTCTATGGCTACACCTTC. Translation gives CSVRPTLYGYTF. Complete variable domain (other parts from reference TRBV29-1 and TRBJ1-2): SAVISQKPSRDICQRGTSLTIQCQVDSQVTMMFWYRQQPGQSLTLIATANQGSEATYESGFVIDKFPISRPNLTFSTLTVSNMSPEDSSIYLCSVRPTLYGYTFGSGTRLTVV.

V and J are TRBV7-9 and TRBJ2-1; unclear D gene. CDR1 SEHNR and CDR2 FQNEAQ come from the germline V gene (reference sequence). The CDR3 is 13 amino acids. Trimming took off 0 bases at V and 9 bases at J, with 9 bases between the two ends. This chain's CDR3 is CASSLALGIEQFF. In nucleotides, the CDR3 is TGTGCCAGCAGCTTAGCTTTGGGCATTGAGCAGTTCTTC.

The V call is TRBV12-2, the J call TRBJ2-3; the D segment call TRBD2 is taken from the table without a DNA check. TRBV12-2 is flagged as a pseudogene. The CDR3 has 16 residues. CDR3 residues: CASRLAPLATTDTQYF. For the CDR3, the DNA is TGTGCAAGTCGCTTAGCACCCCTAGCTACCACAGATACGCAGTATTTT.

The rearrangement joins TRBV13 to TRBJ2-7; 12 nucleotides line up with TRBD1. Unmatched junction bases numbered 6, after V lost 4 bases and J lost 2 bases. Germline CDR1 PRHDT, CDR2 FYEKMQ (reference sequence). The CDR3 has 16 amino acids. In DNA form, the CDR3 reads TGTGCCAGCAGCTCCACCGGGACAGGGGGCGCCTACGAGCAGTACTTC. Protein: CASSSTGTGGAYEQYF. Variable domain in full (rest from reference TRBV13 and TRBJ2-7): AAGVIQSPRHLIKEKRETATLKCYPIPRHDTVYWYQQGPGQDPQFLISFYEKMQSDKGSIPDRFSAQQFSDYHSELNMSSLELGDSALYFCASSSTGTGGAYEQYFGPGTRLTVT.

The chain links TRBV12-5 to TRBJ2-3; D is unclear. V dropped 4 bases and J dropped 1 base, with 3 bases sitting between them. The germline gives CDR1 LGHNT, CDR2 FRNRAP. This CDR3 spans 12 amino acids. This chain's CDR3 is CASGSRTDTQYF. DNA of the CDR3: TGTGCTAGTGGTTCTCGCACAGATACGCAGTATTTT. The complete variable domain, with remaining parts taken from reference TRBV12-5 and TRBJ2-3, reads DARVTQTPRHKVTEMGQEVTMRCQPILGHNTVFWYRQTMMQGLELLAYFRNRAPLDDSGMPKDRFSAEMPDATLATLKIQPSEPRDSAVYFCASGSRTDTQYFGPGTRLTVL.

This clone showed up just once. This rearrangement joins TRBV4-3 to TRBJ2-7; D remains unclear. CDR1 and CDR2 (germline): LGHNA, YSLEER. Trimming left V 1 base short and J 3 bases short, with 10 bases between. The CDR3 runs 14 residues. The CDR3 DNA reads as TGCGCCAGCAGCCAAGTACGTAGGGACTACGAGCAGTACTTC. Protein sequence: CASSQVRRDYEQYF.